This paragraph covers one TCR beta chain sequence. This entry belongs to a study of regulatory T cells in long-lasting Graves disease. The time point: persistent/refractory GD, antithyroid drugs over 5 years with positive TRAb. From PBMCs, RNA was extracted and then used to make the TCR library. Construction of TCR beta libraries relied on iRepertoire HTBI primers and on Arm-PCR targeting CDR3 regions. TCRdb reanalysed the multiplex PCR reads using MiXCR and keeps one entry per CDR3 protein. The repertoire holds around 460,000 distinct CDR3 sequences, with about 22% as singletons. J gave up 2 bases and V 5 bases, and 5 bases lay outside the gene matches. CDR1 is SGHTA and CDR2 is FQGNSA in the germline V gene. This CDR3 contains 16 residues.

Sequencing used peripheral blood mononuclear cells (PBMCs), obtained when the disease was refractory, from a patient treated with antithyroid drugs. The chain recombines TRBV7-2 with TRBJ2-6, with TRBD1 identical over 8 bases. The clonotype originates from a female donor with Graves disease. CDR3 loop: CASSASTGAGANVLTF. CDR3 coding DNA: TGTGCCAGCAGCGCCTCGACAGGGGCTGGGGCCAACGTCCTGACTTTC. Full variable domain (outside the CDR3, taken from reference TRBV7-2 and TRBJ2-6): GAGVSQSPSNKVTEKGKDVELRCDPISGHTALYWYRQSLGQGLEFLIYFQGNSAPDKSGLPSDRFSAERTGGSVSTLTIQRTQQEDSAVYLCASSASTGAGANVLTFGAGSRLTVL.